Included here is one TCR beta chain sequence, with context. This entry comes from a study of control samples from healthy donors and cancer patients. Repertoires were generated with immunoSEQ multiplex PCR, while TCRdb's copy carries only in-frame clones and drops some. The sample holds some 130,000 clones, about 94% seen once. Germline assignment: CDR1 LNHDA and CDR2 SQIVND (reference sequence). The junction had 5 bases not matched to a gene; V was cut back by 3 bases and J by 2 bases. The CDR3 is 15 amino acids. This clonotype originated in a man aged 25 to 40 in good health. This chain joins TRBV19 and TRBJ2-7; 9 bases match TRBD1. The sequencing input was blood. The CDR3 loop reads CASSISGQGPYEQYF. CDR3 DNA: TGTGCCAGTAGTATCTCGGGACAGGGCCCCTACGAGCAGTACTTC.